These 21 T cell receptor beta chains came from one sample sequenced in a study of blood T cells in healthy people across ages. PCR was performed a second time for about 6 to 12 cycles using a sample-barcoded 5' primer and a J-beta primer mix. TCRdb re-called the 5' RACE reads with MiXCR, one entry per CDR3 protein. Of just under 550,000 distinct CDR3 sequences in the sample, around 24% were seen once. Separately, the same data were catalogued under a study of T cells of mothers and their children.

Specimen: blood. The receptors come from a boy aged 5-17 years in good health.

This clonotype was seen more than once but under ten times. One end of the junction is discordant with germline, which a read error may explain. This chain uses TRBV7-7 with TRBJ1-4; unclear D gene. This CDR3 is built from 13 residues. CDR1 SSHAT and CDR2 FNYEAQ come from the germline V gene (reference sequence). The CDR3 region is CASNRPTDEKLFF. The CDR3 DNA follows: TGTGCTAGCAACCGGCCGACTGACGAAAAACTGTTTTTT.

This rearrangement joins TRBV4-2 to TRBJ2-1; 8 bases align to TRBD2. In germline, CDR1 is LGHNA, CDR2 YNFKEQ. The CDR3 extends over 17 amino acids. V dropped 0 bases and J dropped 7; count of bases not matched to a gene: 11. CDR3 coding DNA: TGTGCCAGCAGCCAAGATGCTCATGCGGGGGGAAGGAATGAGCAGTTCTTC. Translation: CASSQDAHAGGRNEQFF.

In its sample, this clonotype was seen a few times. Relative to the germline gene, one junction end is altered; a read error may explain this. This chain links TRBV7-2 with TRBJ2-5; D gene uncertain. Germline lookup yields CDR1 SGHTA and CDR2 FQGNSA. The CDR3 sequence is 15 residues long. In nucleotides, the CDR3 is TGTGCCAGCAGCCTAGAAGCCCAACGGCAGGAGACCCGGTACTTC. Its translation is CASSLEAQRQETRYF.

The chain employs TRBV28 and TRBJ2-3; 8 nucleotides align to TRBD2. Germline V gene lookup returns CDR1 MDHEN and CDR2 SYDVKM. Trimming took 5 bases from V and 4 from J; bases not matched to a gene: 8. The CDR3 covers 15 residues. In DNA form, the CDR3 reads TGTGCCAGCAGTCAAGCGGGAGCAGCCCCAGATACGCAGTATTTT. Translated, it gives CASSQAGAAPDTQYF. The full variable domain, completed using reference TRBV28 and TRBJ2-3, is DVKVTQSSRYLVKRTGEKVFLECVQDMDHENMFWYRQDPGLGLRLIYFSYDVKMKEKGDIPEGYSVSREKKERFSLILESASTNQTSMYLCASSQAGAAPDTQYFGPGTRLTVL.

In its sample, this clonotype was seen a few times. The chain recombines TRBV4-3 with TRBJ2-1; D gene unclear. The CDR3 runs to 13 residues. Germline CDR1 is LGHNA and CDR2 is YSLEER. V was trimmed by 0 bases and J by 9 bases, leaving 9 bases between them. The CDR3 nucleotides read TGCGCCAGCAGCCAAGATACCAGCAGTGAGCAGTTCTTC. It encodes CASSQDTSSEQFF.

J is TRBJ2-7 and V is TRBV3-1; D is unclear. The V gene's germline CDR1 is LGHDT and CDR2 YNNKEL (reference sequence). The V end lost 4 bases, the J end lost 3 bases, and 10 bases lay between the germline ends. The CDR3 covers 13 residues. This CDR3 reads CASSPGVIYEQYF. DNA for the CDR3: TGTGCCAGCAGCCCTGGGGTGATCTACGAGCAGTACTTC.

In regard to this clonotype: The junction shows a germline mismatch at one end, possibly a read error. This chain links TRBV15 with TRBJ2-1; the match to TRBD1 covers 10 bases. TRBJ2-7 explains the end of the DNA better; the J call may be wrong. Germline V gene lookup returns CDR1 LNHNV and CDR2 YYDKDF (reference sequence). The CDR3 covers 15 residues. In DNA, the CDR3 is TGCGCCACCAGCAGCCCCCGGGACAGGGGTTACGAGCAGTACTTC. Amino acids: CATSSPRDRGYEQYF.

The chain joins TRBV20-1 to TRBJ2-7, with 7 bases that match TRBD2. This CDR3 is built from 14 residues. Germline CDR1 DFQATT, CDR2 SNEGSKA (reference sequence). The junction had 9 bases not matched to a gene; V was cut back by 5 bases and J by 2 bases. The CDR3 coding sequence is TGCAGTGCTCCGCGTAGCGGGCCGACCTACGAGCAGTACTTC. Its translation: CSAPRSGPTYEQYF.

The V and J genes are TRBV5-5 and TRBJ1-4, with D maybe TRBD1 (5 bases). The germline V and J ends were trimmed by 3 bases and 0 bases, with 15 bases remaining between them. The germline V gene has CDR1 SGHKS and CDR2 YYEKEE (reference sequence). The CDR3 length is 17 residues. The CDR3 reads CASSSGPSTSTNEKLFF. In nucleotides, the CDR3 is TGTGCCAGCAGCTCGGGACCGAGTACCTCAACTAATGAAAAACTGTTTTTT. Drawing the rest from reference TRBV5-5 and TRBJ1-4, the complete variable domain is DAGVTQSPTHLIKTRGQQVTLRCSPISGHKSVSWYQQVLGQGPQFIFQYYEKEERGRGNFPDRFSARQFPNYSSELNVNALLLGDSALYLCASSSGPSTSTNEKLFFGSGTQLSVL.

V gene TRBV20-1 combines with J gene TRBJ2-7; D is possibly TRBD1 (5 bases). Germline-derived CDR1 and CDR2 are DFQATT and SNEGSKA (reference sequence). The CDR3 length is 14 residues. Trimming removed 3 bases at V and 0 bases at J, with 12 bases between. Here the CDR3 reads CSASSTEDSYEQYF. CDR3 bases: TGCAGTGCTAGCTCGACAGAGGACTCCTACGAGCAGTACTTC.

This clonotype was counted ten times or more. The rearrangement uses TRBV25-1 and TRBJ2-5; 7 bases fit TRBD2. CDR3 length: 14 amino acids. The V gene end was trimmed by 3 bases and the J gene end by 5 bases; junction bases not matched to a gene: 6. CDR1 and CDR2 from the germline V gene are MGHDK and SYGVNS. The CDR3 is CASSEVLRGETQYF. CDR3 sequence (DNA): TGTGCCAGCAGTGAGGTGCTGCGGGGGGAGACCCAGTACTTC.

V gene TRBV28 combines with J gene TRBJ1-4, with D maybe TRBD1 (5 bases). V was pared by 3 bases and J by 0 bases, with 8 bases between. This CDR3 comprises 15 residues. CDR1 is MDHEN, CDR2 SYDVKM, per germline. The CDR3 bases are TGTGCCAGCAGTTTTGGGGGAGCAACTAATGAAAAACTGTTTTTT. As protein: CASSFGGATNEKLFF.

This clonotype is a singleton in its sample. The J gene is TRBJ2-7, the V gene TRBV28, with D possibly TRBD2 on 6 matching bases. Germline V lookup: CDR1 MDHEN, CDR2 SYDVKM. V lost 10 bases, J lost 3 bases, and 16 bases lay in between. This CDR3 has 13 residues. The CDR3 region is CATDHAEGYEQYF. DNA for the CDR3: TGTGCCACCGACCACGCGGAGGGCTACGAGCAGTACTTC.

The chain carries TRBV2 and TRBJ1-1, with D uncertain. Germline-derived CDR1 and CDR2 are SNHLY and FYNNEI. This CDR3 has 11 amino acids. Between the trimmed V and J ends, which lost 4 bases and 3 bases, there was a span of 3 bases. CDR3 loop: CASSVYTEAFF. DNA of the CDR3: TGTGCCAGCAGTGTCTACACTGAAGCTTTCTTT.

This clonotype was seen a single time. This chain joins TRBV28 and TRBJ2-7; 12 bases fit TRBD2. V trimming: 8 bases; J trimming: 1 base; junction bases outside the gene matches: 3. CDR3 size: 14 residues. The germline CDR1 and CDR2 sequences are MDHEN and SYDVKM. CDR3 sequence reads: CASGTSGQSYEQYF. As DNA, the CDR3 is TGTGCCAGCGGGACTAGCGGGCAATCCTACGAGCAGTACTTC.

This clonotype has just a few counts. The chain combines TRBV25-1 with TRBJ2-2; 8 bases are a match to TRBD2. CDR3 length: 14 residues. Germline assignment: CDR1 MGHDK and CDR2 SYGVNS. J gave up 5 bases and V 3 bases, and 2 bases lay outside the gene matches. CDR3 nucleotide sequence: TGTGCCAGCAGTGAGGTAGCGGGAACCGGGGAGCTGTTTTTT. This sequence encodes CASSEVAGTGELFF.

Only a few counts were recorded for this clonotype. V is TRBV4-1 and J is TRBJ2-5; 7 bases match TRBD2. The DNA end favors TRBJ2-7, so the J call may be wrong. Germline loops: CDR1 MGHRA, CDR2 YSYEKL. The CDR3 is 15 amino acids. This chain's CDR3 is CASSQVGGTTYEQYF. DNA for the CDR3: TGCGCCAGCAGCCAAGTTGGGGGGACTACCTACGAGCAGTACTTC.

The gene calls are TRBV5-1 and TRBJ2-3; D is uncertain. Trimming shortened V by 0 bases and J by 2 bases, and 10 bases separated the two germline ends. The CDR3 consists of 15 residues. Germline V gives CDR1 SGHRS, CDR2 YFSETQ. The CDR3 sequence is CASSLEALFTDTQYF. The CDR3, as DNA: TGCGCCAGCAGCTTGGAGGCCTTATTCACAGATACGCAGTATTTT. Combining the CDR3 with reference TRBV5-1 and TRBJ2-3 gives the whole variable domain KAGVTQTPRYLIKTRGQQVTLSCSPISGHRSVSWYQQTPGQGLQFLFEYFSETQRNKGNFPGRFSGRQFSNSRSEMNVSTLELGDSALYLCASSLEALFTDTQYFGPGTRLTVL.

The chain combines TRBV5-6 with TRBJ1-1, with 7 bases aligning to TRBD1. This CDR3 has 12 residues. V dropped 4 bases and J dropped 10; count of bases not matched to a gene: 7. Germline assignment: CDR1 SGHDT and CDR2 YYEEEE. The CDR3 DNA is TGTGCCAGCAGCAGTTTACGGGACAGAGCTTTCTTT. This translates into CASSSLRDRAFF. Together with reference TRBV5-6 and TRBJ1-1, the CDR3 gives the full variable domain: DAGVTQSPTHLIKTRGQQVTLRCSPKSGHDTVSWYQQALGQGPQFIFQYYEEEERQRGNFPDRFSGHQFPNYSSELNVNALLLGDSALYLCASSSLRDRAFFGQGTRLTVV.

Comments on this clonotype: A junction boundary mismatches the germline segment, possibly from a read error. The chain is built from TRBV5-1 and TRBJ2-1; the D gene is possibly TRBD2 (6 bases). Germline-derived CDR1 and CDR2 are SGHRS and YFSETQ. The CDR3 runs to 19 residues. CDR3 residues: CASSLECCGGPLLRVLKDF. The DNA of the CDR3 is TGCGCCAGCAGCTTGGAGTGTTGTGGAGGGCCCCTACTAAGAGTTCTGAAGGATTTC.

This clonotype ranks as medium-sized. The chain uses TRBV24-1 and TRBJ2-2; no firm D call. Deletions cut 2 bases from V and 3 bases from J, with 6 bases between. This CDR3 has 14 amino acids. Germline CDR1 and CDR2: KGHDR and SFDVKD. The CDR3 bases are TGTGCCACCAGTGATTCACGGGACACCGGGGAGCTGTTTTTT. This codes for CATSDSRDTGELFF.